A single sample gave rise to the 23 T cell receptor beta chains below, sequenced in a study of blood T cell repertoires in COVID-19. The data were produced by immunoSEQ multiplex PCR, yet TCRdb's version contains in-frame clones alone and is incomplete. The sample lists 120,000 or so clones, 85% occurring once. Sequences were obtained from peripheral blood. These receptors all stem from a man aged 55 to 70 with acute or convalescent COVID-19.

This chain uses TRBV2 with TRBJ1-5, with D perhaps TRBD1 (6 bases). This CDR3 comprises 13 residues. The ends were cut back, 4 bases at V and 4 bases at J, with 8 bases in the middle. Germline CDR1 SNHLY, CDR2 FYNNEI. The CDR3 loop is CASSGQENQPQHF. The CDR3 DNA sequence: TGTGCCAGCAGTGGACAGGAAAATCAGCCCCAGCATTTT.

The gene calls are TRBV2 and TRBJ2-3, with 9 bases that match TRBD1. This CDR3 has 16 residues. Germline V gene sequence: CDR1 SNHLY, CDR2 FYNNEI. J gave up 4 bases and V 2 bases, and 7 bases lay outside the gene matches. The CDR3 is CASSERTGGNADTQYF. The CDR3, as DNA: TGTGCCAGCAGTGAACGAACAGGGGGCAACGCAGATACGCAGTATTTT.

V is TRBV28 and J is TRBJ2-3; 9 bases are a match to TRBD1. CDR1 MDHEN and CDR2 SYDVKM come from the germline V gene. The CDR3 sequence is 15 residues long. Trimming removed 6 bases from V and 2 bases from J; junction bases left unmatched: 6. CDR3 nucleotides: TGTGCCAGCAGCGGACAGGGGACTAACACAGATACGCAGTATTTT. Encoded protein: CASSGQGTNTDTQYF. The whole variable domain, remainder taken from reference TRBV28 and TRBJ2-3, is DVKVTQSSRYLVKRTGEKVFLECVQDMDHENMFWYRQDPGLGLRLIYFSYDVKMKEKGDIPEGYSVSREKKERFSLILESASTNQTSMYLCASSGQGTNTDTQYFGPGTRLTVL.

V is TRBV6-5 and J is TRBJ2-7; perhaps TRBD2 as D (5 bases). V lost 8 bases to trimming and J lost 7 bases, with 9 bases between them. Germline values: CDR1 MNHEY, CDR2 SVGAGI. The CDR3 runs to 10 residues. The CDR3, as DNA: TGTGCCAGCGGGTCGGGGGAGCAGTACTTC. Protein product: CASGSGEQYF.

The chain employs TRBV19 and TRBJ1-5, with TRBD1 as a possible D gene (6 bases). The CDR3 contains 16 residues. Germline-derived CDR1 and CDR2 are LNHDA and SQIVND (reference sequence). With 7 bases removed from V and 6 bases from J, the gap between germline ends came to 22 bases. CDR3: CASKNFGGAETQPQHF. The CDR3 DNA reads as TGTGCCAGTAAAAATTTTGGGGGCGCAGAGACTCAGCCCCAGCATTTT.

V and J are TRBV15 and TRBJ1-5; 8 bases map to TRBD1. The CDR3 spans 14 residues. The V gene's germline CDR1 is LNHNV and CDR2 YYDKDF (reference sequence). Germline trimming cut 5 bases from V and 6 bases from J; bases unmatched to any gene: 6. The CDR3 protein is CATSGTGPLQPQHF. The CDR3 coding sequence is TGTGCCACCAGCGGGACAGGCCCCCTTCAGCCCCAGCATTTT. Filled out from reference TRBV15 and TRBJ1-5, the complete variable domain reads DAMVIQNPRYQVTQFGKPVTLSCSQTLNHNVMYWYQQKSSQAPKLLFHYYDKDFNNEADTPDNFQSRRPNTSFCFLDIRSPGLGDTAMYLCATSGTGPLQPQHFGDGTRLSIL.

V is TRBV18 and J is TRBJ1-5; the D gene is possibly TRBD1 (6 bases). Germline assignment: CDR1 KGHSH and CDR2 LQKENI. The V end was cut by 2 bases, the J end by 2 bases, with 10 bases between. The CDR3 sequence is 15 residues long. The CDR3 here is CASSPGGLGNQPQHF. The CDR3 region has the DNA TGTGCCAGCTCACCAGGGGGCCTGGGCAATCAGCCCCAGCATTTT.

The rearrangement links TRBV30 to TRBJ1-2; no clear D gene. CDR1 is GTSNPN, CDR2 SVGIG, per germline (reference sequence). The CDR3 covers 12 residues. Between the trimmed V and J ends, which lost 4 bases and 7 bases, there was a span of 13 bases. The CDR3 DNA follows: TGTGCCTGGAAGCCCCTAATTAGTGGCTACACCTTC. This codes for CAWKPLISGYTF.

This clone was detected a few times. V and J are TRBV29-1 and TRBJ1-2, with 8 bases lining up with TRBD1. The CDR3 sequence is 18 residues long. V trimming: 0 bases; J trimming: 3 bases; junction bases outside the gene matches: 15. Germline V gene data show CDR1 as SQVTM and CDR2 as ANQGSEA. The CDR3 nucleotides are TGCAGCGTTGAAGAAAGGGGGGCAGGGGGCCCAAATTACTATGGCTACACCTTC. Protein sequence: CSVEERGAGGPNYYGYTF.

The chain carries TRBV7-8 and TRBJ2-7; no clear D. Germline CDR1 is SGHVS and CDR2 is FQNEAQ. V was cut by 1 base and J by 1 base, with 11 bases left in between. The CDR3 is made up of 15 amino acids. This CDR3 is CASSLEVSRSYEQYF. The DNA of the CDR3 is TGTGCCAGCAGCTTAGAGGTTAGCCGTTCCTACGAGCAGTACTTC. Complete variable domain (other parts from reference TRBV7-8 and TRBJ2-7): GAGVSQSPRYKVAKRGQDVALRCDPISGHVSLFWYQQALGQGPEFLTYFQNEAQLDKSGLPSDRFFAERPEGSVSTLKIQRTQQEDSAVYLCASSLEVSRSYEQYFGPGTRLTVT.

This chain uses TRBV18 with TRBJ1-5; 8 bases fit TRBD1. Per germline, CDR1 KGHSH and CDR2 LQKENI. The ends lost 4 bases at V and 6 bases at J; junction bases unmatched: 8. CDR3 length: 15 amino acids. The CDR3 here is CASSQQGGQGQPQHF. CDR3 DNA: TGTGCCAGCTCACAACAGGGGGGGCAGGGTCAGCCCCAGCATTTT.

The V gene is TRBV11-3, the J gene TRBJ2-7, with D hard to call. The CDR3 consists of 14 residues. V was clipped by 2 bases and J by 2 bases, with 10 bases between them. Germline CDR1 SGHNT, CDR2 YENEEA. The CDR3 region has the DNA TGTGCCAGCAGCTTAAGAAACGGAGCCTACGAGCAGTACTTC. Its translation: CASSLRNGAYEQYF. The variable domain in full, with the rest retrieved from reference TRBV11-3 and TRBJ2-7, is EAGVVQSPRYKIIEKKQPVAFWCNPISGHNTLYWYLQNLGQGPELLIRYENEEAVDDSQLPKDRFSAERLKGVDSTLKIQPAELGDSAVYLCASSLRNGAYEQYFGPGTRLTVT.

The chain employs TRBV6-5 and TRBJ1-1; 9 bases are a match to TRBD1. The germline CDR1 and CDR2 sequences are MNHEY and SVGAGI. V shed 1 base and J 4 bases; nucleotides not matched to a gene: 4. There are 15 residues in the CDR3. CDR3 DNA sequence: TGTGCCAGCAGTTACTTACAGGGGGCGCGCACTGAAGCTTTCTTT. It codes for CASSYLQGARTEAFF.

At least ten counts were recorded for this clone. The genes are TRBV9 and TRBJ2-7; 9 positions agree with TRBD1. The CDR3 length is 16 residues. The germline V gene encodes CDR1 SGDLS and CDR2 YYNGEE. Unmatched junction bases numbered 13, after V lost 3 bases and J lost 6 bases. CDR3 amino acids: CASSAGTGTPQGEQYF. CDR3 coding DNA: TGTGCCAGCAGCGCCGGGACAGGGACTCCCCAGGGCGAGCAGTACTTC.

This chain links TRBV28 with TRBJ1-2, with TRBD1 as a possible D gene (5 bases). The length of the CDR3 is 13 residues. Germline assignment: CDR1 MDHEN and CDR2 SYDVKM. V lost 5 bases to trimming and J lost 2 bases, with 9 bases between them. The CDR3 reads CASSTGQNYGYTF. The CDR3 nucleotides read TGTGCCAGCAGTACAGGACAAAACTATGGCTACACCTTC.

V and J are TRBV9 and TRBJ2-7; 8 bases fit TRBD1. With 5 bases clipped from V and 2 bases from J, the junction kept 6 bases outside the gene matches. The CDR3 runs 14 residues. The germline CDR1 and CDR2 sequences are SGDLS and YYNGEE. In DNA form, the CDR3 reads TGTGCCAGCAGTCGAGGACAGGGTACCTACGAGCAGTACTTC. Its translation is CASSRGQGTYEQYF.

The V call is TRBV11-2, the J call TRBJ1-4, with D hard to call. The CDR3 length is 17 residues. Between the trimmed V and J ends, which lost 4 bases and 0 bases, there was a span of 15 bases. CDR1 is SGHAT and CDR2 is FQNNGV in the germline V gene. The CDR3 protein is CASSYEPPGTTNEKLFF. CDR3 DNA: TGTGCCAGCAGCTACGAACCCCCCGGGACAACTAATGAAAAACTGTTTTTT.

The gene calls are TRBV9 and TRBJ2-7; D is uncertain. Germline V lookup: CDR1 SGDLS, CDR2 YYNGEE. The CDR3 loop spans 15 amino acids. With 2 bases removed from V and 2 bases from J, the gap between germline ends came to 14 bases. CDR3 coding DNA: TGTGCCAGCAGCGTGGGTCCGACTGACGCCTACGAGCAGTACTTC. This sequence encodes CASSVGPTDAYEQYF.

This clone was seen only a few times. The chain links TRBV14 to TRBJ2-2, with D maybe TRBD1 (6 bases). The V end lost 4 bases, the J end lost 2 bases, and 8 bases lay between the germline ends. CDR3 length: 14 amino acids. The germline V gene encodes CDR1 SGHDN and CDR2 FVKESK. The CDR3 bases are TGTGCCAGCAGCCGGACAGTCAACACCGGGGAGCTGTTTTTT. Encoded protein: CASSRTVNTGELFF.

The rearrangement joins TRBV4-1 to TRBJ1-1; a weak D match, TRBD1 (6 bases). Germline V CDR1 and CDR2: MGHRA, YSYEKL. V lost 3 bases to trimming and J lost 5 bases, with 16 bases between them. The CDR3 has 15 residues. The CDR3 spells CASSHPGGGDTEAFF. The CDR3 DNA is TGCGCCAGCAGCCACCCCGGCGGGGGCGATACTGAAGCTTTCTTT.

The J gene is TRBJ1-6, the V gene TRBV1; the D call in the table, TRBD1, was not verified against the DNA. TRBV1 is an annotated pseudogene. CDR3 length: 15 residues. CDR3 residues: CTSSRPGTDNSPLHF. The CDR3 coding sequence is TGCACCAGCAGCCGTCCCGGGACAGATAATTCACCCCTCCACTTT.

Here the CDR3 DNA reads TGTGCCAGCAGTTCGGGACAGGGCCCCTCCGGGAGGATGGAGACCCAGTACTTC. Encoded protein: CASSSGQGPSGRMETQYF. The chain couples TRBV27 to TRBJ2-5; TRBD1 agrees at 9 bases. V was pared by 4 bases and J by 5 bases, with 17 bases of the junction left unmatched. The CDR3 extends over 18 amino acids. From germline, CDR1 is MNHEY and CDR2 SMNVEV (reference sequence).

As to this clone: Within the sample, other DNA sequences also encode this same CDR3. The chain is built from TRBV27 and TRBJ2-7; 11 bases match TRBD1. J gave up 4 bases and V 4 bases, and 3 bases lay outside the gene matches. CDR1 MNHEY and CDR2 SMNVEV come from the germline V gene (reference sequence). This CDR3 is 14 amino acids long. The CDR3 here is CASSSGTGGYEQYF. Written as DNA, the CDR3 is TGTGCCAGCAGTTCAGGGACAGGGGGATACGAGCAGTACTTC.